The 19 T cell receptor beta chains below were found in one sample sequenced in a study of blood T cell repertoires in COVID-19. Measured with immunoSEQ multiplex PCR; TCRdb has only the in-frame clones, and not every one. The sample carries a few hundred thousand clones, about 79% recorded once. Sequenced: peripheral blood. These receptors were collected from a woman aged 40 to 49 who had recovered from COVID-19.

V usage is TRBV3-1 (or the pseudogene TRBV3-2) and J usage is TRBJ1-5, with a possible D match to TRBD1 (6 bases). The CDR3 totals 19 residues. Germline assignment: CDR1 LGHDT and CDR2 YNNKEL (reference sequence). Trimming cost V 3 bases and J 0 bases, with 21 bases left between them. CDR3 nucleotide sequence: TGTGCCAGCAGCCACCTTACACCAAACGGGACACATAGCAATCAGCCCCAGCATTTT. Amino acids: CASSHLTPNGTHSNQPQHF.

This chain uses TRBV7-2 with TRBJ1-1; D call uncertain. The CDR3 totals 13 residues. The V gene lost 7 bases and the J gene lost 6 bases, with 15 bases spanning the gap. The germline V gene has CDR1 SGHTA and CDR2 FQGNSA. The CDR3 DNA is TGTGCCAGCACCCTAATTGGTTCCCCTGAAGCTTTCTTT. Translating it yields CASTLIGSPEAFF.

This clone was picked up one time. The chain combines TRBV3-1 (or the pseudogene TRBV3-2) with TRBJ1-1; D may be TRBD1 (5 bases). Germline V gene lookup returns CDR1 LGHDT and CDR2 YNNKEL (reference sequence). This CDR3 spans 13 amino acids. Trimming took 3 bases from V and 11 from J, leaving 16 bases between them. As DNA, the CDR3 is TGTGCCAGCAGCCACGAAGGCAGGGCTGCCGCTTTCTTT. Translation gives CASSHEGRAAAFF.

This chain links TRBV4-2 with TRBJ1-6; no firm D call. The ends were cut back, 1 base at V and 7 bases at J, with 8 bases in the middle. The CDR3 contains 14 residues. CDR1 LGHNA and CDR2 YNFKEQ come from the germline V gene. The CDR3 DNA follows: TGTGCCAGCAGCCAAGGTGGAGTGAATTCACCCCTCCACTTT. This sequence encodes CASSQGGVNSPLHF.

The J gene is TRBJ2-3, the V gene TRBV7-6; TRBD2 agrees at 9 bases. V trimming: 5 bases; J trimming: 0 bases; junction bases outside the gene matches: 6. Germline CDR1 reads SGHVS; CDR2 reads FNYEAQ. The CDR3 consists of 16 residues. CDR3 loop: CASSLTGTSSTDTQYF. The CDR3 nucleotides are TGTGCCAGCAGCCTCACAGGGACTAGCAGCACAGATACGCAGTATTTT.

The V gene is TRBV7-2, the J gene TRBJ1-5; D is unclear. Germline CDR1 and CDR2: SGHTA and FQGNSA. The V gene lost 2 bases and the J gene lost 0 bases, with 5 bases spanning the gap. There are 14 residues in the CDR3. CDR3 loop: CASSLRHSNQPQHF. The CDR3 region has the DNA TGTGCCAGCAGCTTACGACATAGCAATCAGCCCCAGCATTTT.

The chain carries TRBV3-1 (or the pseudogene TRBV3-2) and TRBJ1-6; D is perhaps TRBD1 (5 bases). Germline lookup yields CDR1 LGHDT and CDR2 YNNKEL (reference sequence). V was pared by 1 base and J by 7 bases, with 14 bases between. The CDR3 is 16 residues long. The CDR3 loop is CASSQVGGRENSPLHF. In DNA, the CDR3 is TGTGCCAGCAGCCAAGTCGGGGGACGGGAAAATTCACCCCTCCACTTT.

The chain combines TRBV13 with TRBJ2-7; weak D call: TRBD2 (5 bases). Trimming shortened V by 4 bases and J by 2 bases, and 15 bases separated the two germline ends. The CDR3 has 15 amino acids. Germline V gene lookup returns CDR1 PRHDT and CDR2 FYEKMQ (reference sequence). CDR3 nucleotides: TGTGCCAGCAGCTATGGAGAGGGCATGACCTACGAGCAGTACTTC. It is translated as CASSYGEGMTYEQYF.

As DNA, the CDR3 is TGCAGCTCTAGAGAAGCGACAGGGCCGGAGGAGACCCAGTACTTC. Its protein is CSSREATGPEETQYF. This chain joins TRBV29-1 and TRBJ2-5; 7 bases fit TRBD1. This CDR3 has 15 amino acids. CDR1 is SQVTM, CDR2 ANQGSEA, per germline. Trimming at V came to 8 bases and at J to 5 bases, leaving 17 bases not matched to a gene.

The chain combines TRBV7-2 with TRBJ1-6; D is possibly TRBD1 (5 bases). Trimming took off 5 bases at V and 5 bases at J, with 19 bases between the two ends. CDR1 SGHTA and CDR2 FQGNSA come from the germline V gene. The CDR3 covers 17 residues. CDR3 residues: CASSPPNDSTDNSPLHF. The DNA for the CDR3 is TGTGCCAGCAGCCCACCAAATGACAGTACAGATAATTCACCCCTCCACTTT.

This rearrangement joins TRBV9 to TRBJ2-2; D is ambiguous. CDR1 is SGDLS, CDR2 YYNGEE, per germline. The CDR3 sequence is 16 residues long. Trimming stripped 0 bases from V and 0 bases from J, with 9 bases between. CDR3 in DNA: TGTGCCAGCAGCGTAGGGTCGGCGGCGAACACCGGGGAGCTGTTTTTT. Translated, it gives CASSVGSAANTGELFF.

V usage is TRBV28 and J usage is TRBJ2-1; 10 bases fit TRBD1. CDR3 length: 15 residues. Losses at the gene ends were 5 bases for V and 8 bases for J; bases not matched to a gene: 9. CDR1 MDHEN and CDR2 SYDVKM come from the germline V gene. CDR3 coding DNA: TGTGCCAGCAGTCAACCCGGGACAGGGGTAGATGAGCAGTTCTTC. This gives the protein CASSQPGTGVDEQFF. Full variable domain (rest looked up from reference TRBV28 and TRBJ2-1): DVKVTQSSRYLVKRTGEKVFLECVQDMDHENMFWYRQDPGLGLRLIYFSYDVKMKEKGDIPEGYSVSREKKERFSLILESASTNQTSMYLCASSQPGTGVDEQFFGPGTRLTVL.

The genes are TRBV19 and TRBJ2-5; D unclear. V lost 3 bases and J 1 base, leaving 6 bases between the germline ends. The length of the CDR3 is 13 residues. Germline V CDR1 and CDR2: LNHDA, SQIVND (reference sequence). In DNA form, the CDR3 reads TGTGCCAGTAGTATGGCACCCCAAGAGACCCAGTACTTC. Translation gives CASSMAPQETQYF.

This sequence joins TRBV19 and TRBJ1-3; tentatively, D is TRBD1 (6 bases). CDR1 and CDR2 from the germline V gene are LNHDA and SQIVND (reference sequence). The CDR3 is made up of 17 amino acids. Trimming stripped 3 bases from V and 0 bases from J, with 15 bases between. This chain's CDR3 is CASSIEGQTSSGNTIYF. The CDR3 nucleotides read TGTGCCAGTAGTATTGAAGGACAGACGAGCTCTGGAAACACCATATATTTT.

This clone appeared once. This chain joins TRBV12-3 or TRBV12-4 and TRBJ2-7; D is ambiguous. Trimming removed 3 bases from V and 3 bases from J, with 6 bases in between. This CDR3 contains 12 residues. Here the CDR3 DNA reads TGTGCCAGCAGTTTTTCCCACTACGAGCAGTACTTC. This sequence encodes CASSFSHYEQYF.

The V call is TRBV5-1, the J call TRBJ1-6; perhaps TRBD1 as D (5 bases). This CDR3 has 16 residues. Trimming removed 3 bases at V and 6 bases at J, with 16 bases between. Germline V CDR1 and CDR2: SGHRS, YFSETQ. CDR3 loop: CASSSGVGASNSPLHF. The CDR3 coding sequence is TGCGCCAGCAGCTCTGGGGTTGGGGCCTCTAATTCACCCCTCCACTTT.

This sequence joins TRBV19 and TRBJ2-5; 9 bases align to TRBD2. The CDR3 loop spans 16 amino acids. V gave up 5 bases and J gave up 5 bases; unmatched junction bases: 12. Germline-derived CDR1 and CDR2 are LNHDA and SQIVND (reference sequence). The CDR3 DNA sequence: TGTGCCAGTAGTTCGTCCGCGGGGGGGTTTTGGGAGACCCAGTACTTC. It codes for CASSSSAGGFWETQYF.

Concerning this clone itself: With a much larger clone just one base away, this may be a read error. The rearrangement joins TRBV11-2 to TRBJ2-7; 7 nucleotides line up with TRBD1. V shed 5 bases and J 2 bases; nucleotides not matched to a gene: 3. This CDR3 spans 13 amino acids. Per germline, CDR1 SGHAT and CDR2 FQNNGV. The CDR3 here is CASSRDRTYEQYF. The CDR3 DNA reads as TGTGCCAGCAGCAGGGACAGAACCTACGAGCAGTACTTC.

The rearrangement uses TRBV4-1 and TRBJ2-1; 13 positions match TRBD2. In germline, CDR1 is MGHRA, CDR2 YSYEKL. The ends lost 3 bases at V and 9 bases at J; junction bases unmatched: 8. The CDR3 is made up of 16 amino acids. The CDR3 protein is CASSQVTSGGTGEQFF. For the CDR3, the DNA is TGCGCCAGCAGCCAGGTGACTAGCGGGGGGACGGGTGAGCAGTTCTTC.